A single T cell receptor beta chain is shown here with its context. Its target is not known. This record comes from a study of CD8+CD57+ T cells in acquired aplastic anemia. The overall study: DNA per sorted CD4+ or CD8+ sample ranged about 0.2 to 30 ug, averaging about 3 ug. Study-wide findings and caveats: Overlapping CD8+ CDR3 repertoires of patients and controls contained about 27 shared sequences. With respect to CD8+ Simpson's diversity, patients and controls did not differ significantly.

TCR beta VDJ and CDR3 were profiled, and genomic DNA was the template. TCRdb re-called the reads through MiXCR, storing one row per CDR3 protein. The data contain around 200,000 distinct CDR3 sequences, under 50% of them singletons. The authors sequenced patients whose flow cytometry had shown CD8+CD57+ cell expansion. This receptor was obtained from a human donor with aplastic anemia. Sample: sorted CD4+, CD8+, or CD8+CD57+ T cells (not recorded which) from PBMCs.

The CDR3 nucleotides are TGTGCCATCAGTGAACGACAGGTTGGGAATGAGCAGTTCTTC. This translates into CAISERQVGNEQFF. This chain connects TRBV10-3 to TRBJ2-1; a weak D match, TRBD1 (6 bases). In germline, CDR1 is ENHRY, CDR2 SYGVKD. V lost 3 bases to trimming and J lost 7 bases, with 13 bases between them. This CDR3 contains 14 residues.